The present T cell receptor beta chain was sequenced within a study of T cell repertoires in cytomegalovirus infection. Notes on the study in general: Ex vivo, HLA-C-restricted CMV-specific TCR beta clonotypes prevailed over the rest of the response.

TCRdb itself ran the reads through MiXCR, one entry per CDR3 protein. The sample shows approximately 81,000 distinct CDR3 sequences, 20% to 30% of them seen only once. This CDR3 spans 15 amino acids. Germline V gene lookup returns CDR1 LNHDA and CDR2 SQIVND (reference sequence). J gave up 5 bases and V 3 bases, and 10 bases lay outside the gene matches. The sample holds a few counts of this clonotype. Its antigen is unidentified. The V and J genes are TRBV19 and TRBJ2-7, with 7 nucleotides matching TRBD1. The clonotype originates from a human donor in good health (CMV status not recorded). Some clones in this sample may be carry-over from other donors' samples. Sequences were derived from CD8+ T cells from cultured PBMCs, sampled from culture after CMV antigen stimulation. CDR3 coding DNA: TGTGCCAGTAGTATCAACGGTGACAGGGACCACGAGCAGTACTTC. It yields the protein CASSINGDRDHEQYF. Supplemented by reference TRBV19 and TRBJ2-7, the full variable domain reads DGGITQSPKYLFRKEGQNVTLSCEQNLNHDAMYWYRQDPGQGLRLIYYSQIVNDFQKGDIAEGYSVSREKKESFPLTVTSAQKNPTAFYLCASSINGDRDHEQYFGPGTRLTVT.